These T cell receptor beta chains were read from a single sample in a study of T cells in Graves' hyperthyroidism and ophthalmopathy. TCRdb reprocessed the multiplex PCR reads with MiXCR, giving one entry per CDR3 protein. The profile covers approximately 400,000 distinct CDR3 sequences, with approximately 25% appearing a single time and over 70% taken by the ten largest. Sequencing was carried out using blood. The receptors here all came from a man aged 45-65 years with Graves' hyperthyroidism. CDR3s include the opening cysteine and the closing phenylalanine or tryptophan. Each record gives: CDR3 DNA, CDR3 protein, clone size, J gene, D gene, V gene. D genes are given only for firm matches. Only some rows state a clone size, as once, few, many or a class for expanded clones.

DNA: TGCGCCAGCAGCTACCGGGAGTCAAATGAGCAGTTCTTC
CDR3: CASSYRESNEQFF
size: -
J: TRBJ2-1
D: -
V: TRBV5-1

DNA: TGTGCCAGGTCCCCTGACAGGTTATATGGCTACACCTTC
CDR3: CARSPDRLYGYTF
size: many
J: TRBJ1-2
D: -
V: TRBV2

DNA: TGTGCCAGCAGTTACTCTAGGGCCGCAGGAGGCTACACCTTC
CDR3: CASSYSRAAGGYTF
size: -
J: TRBJ1-2
D: -
V: TRBV6-5

DNA: TGTGCCAGCAGGGGACTAGCGGGAGGAGCCTACAATGAGCAGTTCTTC
CDR3: CASRGLAGGAYNEQFF
size: few
J: TRBJ2-1
D: TRBD2
V: TRBV3-1

DNA: TGTGCCAGCAGCGTAGGGGTTAGCGGGAGTGGCGACGAGCAGTACTTC
CDR3: CASSVGVSGSGDEQYF
size: -
J: TRBJ2-7
D: TRBD2
V: TRBV9

DNA: TGTGCCAGCAGCCCGGGACTAGCAACGGCCTACGAGCAGTACTTC
CDR3: CASSPGLATAYEQYF
size: many
J: TRBJ2-7
D: TRBD2
V: TRBV7-6

DNA: TGTGCCACTCTGCCTCGGGCTTCCTACGAGCAGTACTTC
CDR3: CATLPRASYEQYF
size: -
J: TRBJ2-7
D: -
V: TRBV24-1

DNA: TGTGCCGCAGGCGGTAGCGCCGAGCAGTACTTC
CDR3: CAAGGSAEQYF
size: few
J: TRBJ2-7
D: -
V: TRBV6-1

DNA: TGTGCCAGCAGCCCTATGGGTGAGCAGTTCTTC
CDR3: CASSPMGEQFF
size: few
J: TRBJ2-1
D: -
V: TRBV25-1

DNA: TGTGCCAGCGTCCCGGGACAGGGGTTCACCGGGGAGCTGTTTTTT
CDR3: CASVPGQGFTGELFF
size: -
J: TRBJ2-2
D: TRBD1
V: TRBV2

DNA: TGCGCCAGCAGCTTATACGGGTCCAACTACGAGCAGTACTTC
CDR3: CASSLYGSNYEQYF
size: few
J: TRBJ2-7
D: -
V: TRBV5-1

DNA: TGTGCCAGCAGTTTAGTGGGACCAAGGGGCACCGGGGAGCTGTTTTTT
CDR3: CASSLVGPRGTGELFF
size: -
J: TRBJ2-2
D: -
V: TRBV27

DNA: TGTGCCAGTAGTATAGGACAGGGGGCGGAAGAGACCCAGTACTTC
CDR3: CASSIGQGAEETQYF
size: -
J: TRBJ2-5
D: TRBD1
V: TRBV19

DNA: TGTGCCAGCAGCTTCGGGACTAGCGGGGATGAGCTGTTTTTT
CDR3: CASSFGTSGDELFF
size: -
J: TRBJ2-2
D: TRBD2
V: TRBV7-9

DNA: TGCGCCAGCAGCTTAGGACAGGCCCATTCACCCCTCCACTTT
CDR3: CASSLGQAHSPLHF
size: -
J: TRBJ1-6
D: TRBD1
V: TRBV4-3

DNA: TGTGCCAGCAGTTCCGTAGCGGGAGGTCAAGGGACCCAGTACTTC
CDR3: CASSSVAGGQGTQYF
size: many
J: TRBJ2-5
D: TRBD2
V: TRBV27

DNA: TGTGCCAGTAGTATAGGGACTAGCGGGGTCTACGAGCAGTACTTC
CDR3: CASSIGTSGVYEQYF
size: few
J: TRBJ2-7
D: TRBD2
V: TRBV19

DNA: TGTGCCAGCAGTGAAGGGTACAGGGAGGCTGGAAACACCATATATTTT
CDR3: CASSEGYREAGNTIYF
size: few
J: TRBJ1-3
D: -
V: TRBV6-1

DNA: TGTGCCAGCAGTTTATTCAGGGGAGTTGAAGCTTTCTTT
CDR3: CASSLFRGVEAFF
size: many
J: TRBJ1-1
D: -
V: TRBV27

DNA: TGTGCCAGCAGCCGGTGGTCCTCGAATGAGCAGTTCTTC
CDR3: CASSRWSSNEQFF
size: -
J: TRBJ2-1
D: -
V: TRBV13

DNA: TGTGCCAGCAGCCCGGCAATAGCGATAGGGTACAATGAGCAGTTCTTC
CDR3: CASSPAIAIGYNEQFF
size: -
J: TRBJ2-1
D: -
V: TRBV14

DNA: TGTGCCAGCAGCCAAGTATCCTCCTACGAGCAGTACTTC
CDR3: CASSQVSSYEQYF
size: many
J: TRBJ2-7
D: -
V: TRBV3-1

DNA: TGTGCCAGCAGTTTATATGGCGGCAGCACAGATACGCAGTATTTT
CDR3: CASSLYGGSTDTQYF
size: many
J: TRBJ2-3
D: -
V: TRBV28

DNA: TGCGCCAGCAGCTTCGGCGACAGGGACTCCGATGAGCAGTTCTTC
CDR3: CASSFGDRDSDEQFF
size: -
J: TRBJ2-1
D: -
V: TRBV5-1

DNA: TGTGCCAGCGACCTTCAGTATGGCTACACCTTC
CDR3: CASDLQYGYTF
size: few
J: TRBJ1-2
D: -
V: TRBV6-1

DNA: TGTGCCAGTAGTCCGGCGGGACTAGGTGGGGAGCAGTTCTTC
CDR3: CASSPAGLGGEQFF
size: few
J: TRBJ2-1
D: TRBD2
V: TRBV19

DNA: TGTGCCAGCAGCTCGGGGGGGCTAGCAGAAGAGACCCAGTACTTC
CDR3: CASSSGGLAEETQYF
size: -
J: TRBJ2-5
D: TRBD2
V: TRBV7-6

DNA: TGTGCCAGCAGCTTAGATTCGGGGGACAGAGGCTACACCTTC
CDR3: CASSLDSGDRGYTF
size: few
J: TRBJ1-2
D: TRBD1
V: TRBV11-3

DNA: TGTGCCGGCGGAAGGACTAGCGGGAGTCTTGAGCAGTTCTTC
CDR3: CAGGRTSGSLEQFF
size: -
J: TRBJ2-1
D: TRBD2
V: TRBV11-3

DNA: TGCAGTGCTAGTCCGGTCGGGGTCGGTGGCTACACCTTC
CDR3: CSASPVGVGGYTF
size: -
J: TRBJ1-2
D: -
V: TRBV20-1

DNA: TGTGCCAGCACCACCTTTACGGGACAGGGCTTCAATGAGCAGTTCTTC
CDR3: CASTTFTGQGFNEQFF
size: many
J: TRBJ2-1
D: TRBD1
V: TRBV2